This TCR beta chain was captured by sequencing in a study of blood T cell repertoires in COVID-19. Study overall: From the United States, Italy and Spain came samples of acute and convalescent COVID-19. In each case, the material was cDNA or gDNA derived from T cells, B-cell-depleted T cells, or PBMCs.

This CDR3 contains 13 residues. Trimming removed 5 bases from V and 1 base from J, with 8 bases in between. Germline CDR1 WSHSY, CDR2 SAAADI. This table comes from immunoSEQ multiplex PCR, and its TCRdb copy is limited to in-frame clones, with some not included. The sample lists 250,000 to 300,000 clones, about 87% occurring once. This TCR came from a woman in her thirties or forties who had recovered from COVID-19. The sample taken for sequencing was peripheral blood. The chain uses TRBV10-2 and TRBJ1-1, with no clear D. The CDR3 spells CASSQQTNTEAFF. CDR3 DNA: TGCGCCAGCAGTCAACAGACGAACACTGAAGCTTTCTTT.